This T cell receptor (beta chain) was sequenced during a study of blood T cell repertoires in COVID-19. Study as a whole: Sources were T cells, B-cell-depleted T cells, or PBMCs; the material itself was cDNA or gDNA.

This clone turned up a few times. Repertoires were generated with immunoSEQ multiplex PCR, while TCRdb's copy carries only in-frame clones and drops some. Of around 260,000 clones detected, roughly nine tenths appear once; the ten largest clones hold 4%. Germline assignment: CDR1 SGHRS and CDR2 YFSETQ. With V trimmed by 2 bases and J by 0 bases, 9 bases remained unmatched. This CDR3 is 18 amino acids long. The receptor's source is a man aged 60-69 years who had recovered from COVID-19. The J gene is TRBJ2-7, the V gene TRBV5-1, with TRBD1 identical over 12 bases. Sequencing was done on a sample of peripheral blood. The CDR3 spells CASSLPGQGAPSSYEQYF. The DNA for the CDR3 is TGCGCCAGCAGCTTACCGGGACAGGGGGCCCCAAGCTCCTACGAGCAGTACTTC.